This TCR beta chain was observed in a study of CD8 T cells in Susac syndrome. After extraction with the RNeasy kit, about 0.45 to 1 ug of the RNA was reverse transcribed using random hexamers. TCRdb re-called the immunoSEQ multiplex PCR reads with MiXCR, one entry per CDR3 protein. The table shows about 110,000 distinct CDR3 sequences, with about 96% occurring only once. There are 14 residues in the CDR3. V dropped 6 bases and J dropped 5; count of bases not matched to a gene: 8. CDR1 and CDR2 from the germline V gene are SNHLY and FYNNEI. The control group consisted of healthy donors matched for age and sex.

What was sequenced was CD4+ T cells from PBMCs. The source is a human donor in good health. The rearrangement joins TRBV2 to TRBJ2-7; 9 bases agree with TRBD1. The CDR3 DNA sequence: TGTGCCAGCAGCAGGGACAGGGACATCAACGAGCAGTACTTC. Its translation is CASSRDRDINEQYF.